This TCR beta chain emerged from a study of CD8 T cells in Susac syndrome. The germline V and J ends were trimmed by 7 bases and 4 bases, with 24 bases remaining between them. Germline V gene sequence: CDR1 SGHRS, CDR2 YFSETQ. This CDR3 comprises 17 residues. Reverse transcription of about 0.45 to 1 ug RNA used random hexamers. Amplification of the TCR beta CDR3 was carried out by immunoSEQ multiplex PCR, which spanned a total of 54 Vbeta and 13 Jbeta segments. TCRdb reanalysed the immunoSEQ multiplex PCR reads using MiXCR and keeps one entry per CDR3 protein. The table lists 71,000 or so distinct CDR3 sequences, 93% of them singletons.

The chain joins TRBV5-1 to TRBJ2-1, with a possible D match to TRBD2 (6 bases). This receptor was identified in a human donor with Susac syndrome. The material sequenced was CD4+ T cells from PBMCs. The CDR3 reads CASSLRGWAADYNEQFF. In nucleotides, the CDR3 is TGCGCCAGCTCCCTCCGGGGGTGGGCGGCGGATTACAATGAGCAGTTCTTC.